This T cell receptor (beta chain) came from a study of cytomegalovirus exposure and HLA in healthy donors. Primers included in the PCR were 60 Vbeta and 13 Jbeta primers. Data came from immunoSEQ multiplex PCR; TCRdb stores just in-frame clones and leaves some out. The repertoire includes about 150,000 clones, approximately 85% of them detected once, and around 2% sits in the top ten. CDR1 and CDR2 from the germline V gene are LGHNA and YSLEER. Trimming cost V 1 base and J 4 bases; bases outside gene matches: 1. The CDR3 extends over 14 amino acids. The sequence came from a woman aged 18-30 years in good health and CMV-seronegative. The chain couples TRBV4-3 to TRBJ2-1, with TRBD1 matching over 7 bases. The sample taken for sequencing was PBMCs. CDR3: CASSQGTGYNEQFF. In nucleotides, the CDR3 is TGCGCCAGCAGCCAAGGGACAGGTTACAATGAGCAGTTCTTC.